A single sample is the source of the 9 T cell receptor beta chains below, sequenced in a study of cytomegalovirus exposure and HLA in healthy donors. PCR primers comprised 60 Vbeta and 13 Jbeta primers. TCRdb's copy holds only in-frame clones and misses some; the assay was immunoSEQ multiplex PCR. This repertoire shows 100,000 to 150,000 clones, 72% found once; its top ten account for approximately 3.8%. Sequences were obtained from PBMCs. Source of these receptors: a man aged 25 to 45 in good health and CMV-seronegative.

The rearrangement joins TRBV9 to TRBJ2-7, with D possibly TRBD1 on 6 matching bases. Trimming cost V 0 bases and J 2 bases, with 12 bases left between them. The CDR3 covers 15 residues. The germline V gene has CDR1 SGDLS and CDR2 YYNGEE. The chain's CDR3 is CASSVGGQPAYEQYF. DNA for the CDR3: TGTGCCAGCAGCGTAGGGGGGCAGCCCGCCTACGAGCAGTACTTC.

This chain connects TRBV5-4 to TRBJ1-2; the match to TRBD1 covers 8 bases. This CDR3 region has 18 residues. V trimming: 2 bases; J trimming: 8 bases; junction bases outside the gene matches: 20. The germline CDR1 and CDR2 sequences are SGHNT and YYREEE (reference sequence). Here the CDR3 DNA reads TGTGCCAGCAGCTTATCTCCGGCAGGGGGCGCGCTTGAAGGAGGCTACACCTTC. Translated: CASSLSPAGGALEGGYTF.

The chain combines TRBV15 with TRBJ1-1, with no clear D. CDR1 LNHNV and CDR2 YYDKDF come from the germline V gene (reference sequence). The CDR3 totals 14 residues. V lost 3 bases, J lost 1 base, and 9 bases lay in between. CDR3 protein: CATSRGPPNTEAFF. The CDR3 DNA reads TGTGCCACCAGCAGGGGCCCCCCGAACACTGAAGCTTTCTTT.

The chain joins TRBV28 to TRBJ1-2; 9 nucleotides align to TRBD1. Germline assignment: CDR1 MDHEN and CDR2 SYDVKM. The trim removed 6 bases at V and 10 bases at J, leaving 6 bases unmatched. The CDR3 has 12 amino acids. CDR3: CASRGDRDDYTF. The CDR3 nucleotides read TGTGCCAGCAGGGGGGACAGGGACGACTACACCTTC.

This clone was detected only a few times. This chain joins TRBV29-1 and TRBJ1-2; D might be TRBD1 (5 bases). Germline V gene sequence: CDR1 SQVTM, CDR2 ANQGSEA. The V end lost 3 bases, the J end lost 7 bases, and 18 bases lay between the germline ends. CDR3 length: 14 residues. In DNA, the CDR3 is TGCAGCGTTGAGCCTCCGGGACTCCGTAGTGGCTACACCTTC. Protein: CSVEPPGLRSGYTF. Drawing the rest from reference TRBV29-1 and TRBJ1-2, the complete variable domain is SAVISQKPSRDICQRGTSLTIQCQVDSQVTMMFWYRQQPGQSLTLIATANQGSEATYESGFVIDKFPISRPNLTFSTLTVSNMSPEDSSIYLCSVEPPGLRSGYTFGSGTRLTVV.

This clone was seen only once. The chain is built from TRBV28 and TRBJ1-5; D may be TRBD1 (5 bases). Germline loops: CDR1 MDHEN, CDR2 SYDVKM. The CDR3 has 15 amino acids. Deletions cut 7 bases from V and 0 bases from J, with 13 bases between. This chain's CDR3 is CASTMGGYSNQPQHF. The DNA for the CDR3 is TGTGCCAGCACAATGGGGGGGTATAGCAATCAGCCCCAGCATTTT.

The V gene is TRBV4-1, the J gene TRBJ1-2; no clear D. Trimming stripped 4 bases from V and 1 base from J, with 22 bases between. The CDR3 extends over 18 amino acids. CDR1 is MGHRA, CDR2 YSYEKL, per germline. CDR3 sequence: CASSRDLTLGALNYGYTF. CDR3 DNA: TGCGCCAGCAGCCGAGATCTAACGCTAGGAGCCCTTAACTATGGCTACACCTTC.

The chain recombines TRBV7-9 with TRBJ2-2; possible D gene TRBD1, 5 bases. The CDR3 length is 12 residues. Trimming removed 4 bases from V and 5 bases from J, with 5 bases in between. CDR1 and CDR2 (germline): SEHNR, FQNEAQ (reference sequence). As DNA, the CDR3 is TGTGCCAGCAGCTCAGGGACCGGGGAGCTGTTTTTT. It encodes CASSSGTGELFF.

This chain connects TRBV2 to TRBJ1-2; D unresolved. The CDR3 loop spans 13 amino acids. Trimming took off 5 bases at V and 8 bases at J, with 15 bases between the two ends. CDR1 is SNHLY and CDR2 is FYNNEI in the germline V gene. The CDR3 is CASSRSQLGGYTF. The CDR3 DNA sequence: TGTGCCAGCAGTCGGTCCCAACTCGGGGGCTACACCTTC.